This T cell receptor beta chain was recovered during a study of control samples from healthy donors and cancer patients. TCRdb's copy holds only in-frame clones and misses some; the assay was immunoSEQ multiplex PCR. Among roughly 10,000 clones listed, roughly 88% were seen once. Germline V lookup: CDR1 LNHDA, CDR2 SQIVND (reference sequence). The V end lost 10 bases, the J end lost 0 bases, and 10 bases lay between the germline ends. This CDR3 region has 13 residues. The rearrangement joins TRBV19 to TRBJ1-3; unclear D gene. The source of this sequence is a man in his fifties or sixties with colorectal cancer. The sample was PBMCs. CDR3 in amino acids: CATDGNSGNTIYF. The CDR3 DNA follows: TGTGCCACCGATGGCAACTCTGGAAACACCATATATTTT.